This T cell receptor (beta chain) comes out of a study of PD-1 blockade in mismatch repair-deficient tumors. At the level of the study: Enrolled about 2012-2016, patients had progressing, pretreated mismatch repair-deficient cancers of over nine types.

Germline CDR1 SGHTA, CDR2 FQGNSA. Germline trimming cut 5 bases from V and 4 bases from J; bases unmatched to any gene: 9. This CDR3 spans 15 amino acids. This table comes from immunoSEQ multiplex PCR, and its TCRdb copy is limited to in-frame clones, with some not included. The repertoire holds roughly 79,000 clones, roughly 80% seen once, with 5% to 6.5% in the top ten. The origin of this receptor is an adult with mismatch repair-deficient cancer. Here the sequenced sample was peripheral blood, taken 44 weeks after starting pembrolizumab. V usage is TRBV7-2 and J usage is TRBJ2-7; 9 bases align to TRBD2. The CDR3 DNA reads as TGTGCCAGCAGCCCTAATGATAGCGGGAGTTACGAGCAGTACTTC. It specifies CASSPNDSGSYEQYF.